This TCR beta chain was captured in a study of CXCR3-negative and CXCR3-positive naive CD8 T cells. Whole-study findings and limits: TRB CDR3 hydrophobicity was greater in CXCR3-positive naive cells than in CXCR3-negative naive cells.

Germline CDR1 SGDLS, CDR2 YYNGEE. The CDR3 length is 12 residues. Comments on this clonotype: Its specificity is not known.

Researchers prepared the TRB cDNA libraries using 5' RACE with UMI labels. TCRdb reprocessed the 5' RACE reads; each CDR3 protein has one entry and no DNA is given. Its table lists about 98,000 distinct CDR3 sequences. Sequencing was performed on naive CXCR3+ CD8+ T cells from blood. The subset: CD45RO-CCR7+CD27+CD95- naive CD8+ T cells expressing CXCR3 (TNR3+). The TCR sequence derives from a human donor in good health. Some clones in this sample may be carry-over from other donors' samples. The V gene is TRBV9, the J gene TRBJ2-3. CDR3 in amino acids: CASSVAPDTQYF.